This T cell receptor (beta chain) was documented in a study of beta chain features in type 1 diabetes. Whole-study results and caveats: Cells carrying high TCR expression could end up over-represented when cDNA is sequenced. For type 1 diabetes patients, VDJ junctions showed fewer insertions and more deletions. Moderate yet significant TCRB CDR3 shortening was seen in Type 1 diabetes patients in all four CD4+ subsets. Still unanswered here is whether HLA type influences TCRB rearrangement.

This CDR3 has 16 residues. J was trimmed by 4 bases and V by 2 bases; bases with no gene match: 9. The germline V gene encodes CDR1 SGHRS and CDR2 YFSETQ. Comments on this clone: What it binds is not known.

Expressed TCRB transcripts were sequenced after all isolated RNA was converted to cDNA. Sequencing used immunoSEQ multiplex PCR; TCRdb keeps in-frame clones, though not all of them. Counted here are a few hundred thousand clones, 11% occurring once; the ten biggest clones make up 0.015%. This sequence was found in a woman in her twenties or thirties in good health. This chain uses TRBV5-1 with TRBJ2-1; 7 bases line up with TRBD1. Sequenced input: naive CD4+ T cells from blood. CDR3 coding DNA: TGCGCCAGCAGCTTTAGAGGGACAGTAGAATACAATGAGCAGTTCTTC. This sequence encodes CASSFRGTVEYNEQFF.